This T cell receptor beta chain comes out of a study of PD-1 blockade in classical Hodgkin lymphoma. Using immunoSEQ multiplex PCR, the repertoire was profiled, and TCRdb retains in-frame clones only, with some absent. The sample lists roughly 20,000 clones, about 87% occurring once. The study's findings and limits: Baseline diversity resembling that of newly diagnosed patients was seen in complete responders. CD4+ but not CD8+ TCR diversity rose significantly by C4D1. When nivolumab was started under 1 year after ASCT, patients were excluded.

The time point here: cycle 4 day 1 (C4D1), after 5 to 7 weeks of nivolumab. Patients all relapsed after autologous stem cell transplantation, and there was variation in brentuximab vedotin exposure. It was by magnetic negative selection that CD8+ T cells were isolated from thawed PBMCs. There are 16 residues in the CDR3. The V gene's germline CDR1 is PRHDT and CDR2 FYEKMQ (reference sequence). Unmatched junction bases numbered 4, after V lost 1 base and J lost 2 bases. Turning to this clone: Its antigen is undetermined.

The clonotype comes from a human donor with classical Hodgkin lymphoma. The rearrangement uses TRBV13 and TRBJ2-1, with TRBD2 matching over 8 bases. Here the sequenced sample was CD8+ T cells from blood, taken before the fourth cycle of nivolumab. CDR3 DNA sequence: TGTGCCAGCAGCTTAGTAGGTAGCGGGGCCTACAATGAGCAGTTCTTC. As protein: CASSLVGSGAYNEQFF.